A selection of T cell receptor beta chains follows, all from one sample in a study of vaccination and CD4 T cells after COVID-19. Their recognized antigens are unknown. A single record per CDR3 protein comes from TCRdb applying MiXCR to the PCR reads. This table holds fewer than 6,500 distinct CDR3 sequences, 45% to 60% found once. Sequencing input: CD4+ T cells from blood, cultured in vitro. The receptors stem from a human donor who had recovered from COVID-19. The CDR3 runs from the conserved cysteine through the conserved F or W. The D gene is left open where the match is weak. Clone size is given for some rows only: seen once, a few or many times, or a class if the clone is expanded.

j_call v_call clone_size d_call cdr3_aa cdr3_nt
TRBJ1-2 TRBV6-1 - - CASMNSFNYGYTF TGTGCCAGCATGAACAGTTTTAACTATGGCTACACCTTC
TRBJ2-3 TRBV19 - - CASRVSGTDTQYF TGTGCCAGCCGAGTGTCCGGTACAGATACGCAGTATTTT
TRBJ2-7 TRBV20-1 - - CSASLAGADYEQYF TGCAGTGCTAGCCTTGCGGGCGCCGACTACGAGCAGTACTTC
TRBJ1-5 TRBV7-9 few TRBD1 CASSLDRGAYSNQPQHF TGTGCCAGCAGCCTGGACAGGGGCGCTTATAGCAATCAGCCCCAGCATTTT
TRBJ2-2 TRBV7-2 few - CASSSGPIAYGELFF TGTGCCAGCAGCTCCGGTCCGATAGCGTACGGGGAGCTGTTTTTT
TRBJ1-1 TRBV30 large - CAWSGGVGPANTEAFF TGTGCCTGGAGCGGGGGGGTGGGACCGGCAAACACTGAAGCTTTCTTT
TRBJ2-5 TRBV7-8 - - CASSVGGLETQYF TGTGCCAGCTCTGTCGGGGGTCTAGAGACCCAGTACTTC
TRBJ2-6 TRBV6-2/TRBV6-3 - TRBD2 CASSWGGAGISGANVLTF TGTGCCAGCAGTTGGGGGGGAGCGGGGATCTCTGGGGCCAACGTCCTGACTTTC
TRBJ2-2 TRBV30 - - CAWGLGGLNTGELFF TGTGCCTGGGGCCTCGGGGGTTTGAACACCGGGGAGCTGTTTTTT
TRBJ2-1 TRBV19 few TRBD2 CASSKTGLGNEQFF TGTGCCAGTAGTAAGACGGGACTAGGCAATGAGCAGTTCTTC
TRBJ2-5 TRBV20-1 - - CSAHNRGKETQYF TGCAGTGCTCACAATCGCGGCAAAGAGACCCAGTACTTC
TRBJ1-2 TRBV6-1 - TRBD1 CASRDQGDGYTF TGTGCCAGCAGAGACCAGGGGGATGGCTACACCTTC
TRBJ2-7 TRBV7-9 - TRBD1 CASSSTDRGRSYEQYF TGTGCCAGCAGCTCAACTGACAGGGGTCGTTCCTACGAGCAGTACTTC
TRBJ2-2 TRBV27 - TRBD1 CASRDTGTARTGELFF TGTGCCAGCAGAGATACCGGGACAGCCCGTACCGGGGAGCTGTTTTTT
TRBJ1-4 TRBV21-1 - - CASSKLQTRATNEKLFF TGTGCCAGCAGCAAGTTACAGACCCGAGCAACTAATGAAAAACTGTTTTTT
TRBJ2-7 TRBV28 - TRBD2 CASSLGGGIGLAGAYEQYF TGTGCCAGCAGTTTGGGTGGGGGGATCGGACTAGCGGGAGCCTACGAGCAGTACTTC
TRBJ1-6 TRBV20-1 - - CSARAVSNNSPLHF TGCAGTGCTAGGGCAGTCAGCAATAATTCACCCCTCCACTTT
TRBJ1-1 TRBV25-1 - - CASLSTVNTEAFF TGTGCCAGCCTTTCAACCGTGAACACTGAAGCTTTCTTT
TRBJ2-5 TRBV6-1 few - CASSEEWHWCQETQYF TGTGCCAGCAGTGAAGAGTGGCACTGGTGTCAAGAGACCCAGTACTTC
TRBJ2-7 TRBV20-1 - TRBD1 CSAQEGGTGMGYEQYF TGCAGTGCCCAAGAAGGAGGGACAGGGATGGGGTACGAGCAGTACTTC
TRBJ2-2 TRBV7-2 - - CASSLDRVETGELFF TGTGCCAGCAGCTTAGATCGGGTGGAGACCGGGGAGCTGTTTTTT
TRBJ2-7 TRBV2 - - CASHPGSYEQYF TGTGCCAGTCACCCGGGCTCCTACGAGCAGTACTTC
TRBJ1-5 TRBV19 few - CASSLPLEHRAQHF TGTGCCAGTAGTCTGCCGCTGGAGCACAGAGCCCAGCATTTT
TRBJ1-2 TRBV29-1 - - CSVDDRFNYGYTF TGCAGCGTTGATGACAGATTTAACTATGGCTACACCTTC
TRBJ2-3 TRBV15 - TRBD2 CATSFGLAGGPAWSDTQYF TGTGCCACCAGCTTTGGACTAGCGGGAGGGCCAGCCTGGTCAGATACGCAGTATTTT
TRBJ1-1 TRBV7-2 - - CASSLGRGIDTEAFF TGTGCCAGCAGCTTAGGGCGTGGGATTGACACTGAAGCTTTCTTT
TRBJ2-2 TRBV19 few TRBD2 CASSAGDGGVVTGELFF TGTGCCAGTAGTGCCGGAGACGGGGGGGTAGTCACCGGGGAGCTGTTTTTT